The text below deals with one T cell receptor beta chain. Its antigen remains unidentified. MiXCR, applied by TCRdb to the 5' RACE reads, yields one record per CDR3 protein. Of around 480,000 distinct CDR3 sequences listed, 17% are singletons. The data were obtained in a study of CD8 T cells in ankylosing spondylitis. Study-level results: Fewer than ten highly homologous variants made up a TCR beta motif, and this motif appeared characteristic of ankylosing spondylitis blood.

CDR1 DFQATT and CDR2 SNEGSKA come from the germline V gene (reference sequence). V lost 6 bases and J lost 1, with 10 bases in between. The length of the CDR3 is 13 residues. The sequenced material came from blood, either unsorted or a sorted T cell fraction (not recorded which). The rearrangement links TRBV20-1 to TRBJ2-1, with unresolved D. This receptor was obtained from a male donor with ankylosing spondylitis. DNA of the CDR3: TGCAGTGCCCAGGTCCGTTCCTACAATGAGCAGTTCTTC. This translates into CSAQVRSYNEQFF.